Given below is one T cell receptor beta chain in context. The data originate from a study of T cell responses to AZD1222 COVID-19 vaccine. Trimming cost V 3 bases and J 6 bases, with 11 bases left between them. The CDR3 is 14 amino acids. Germline V CDR1 and CDR2: SGHTA, FQGNSA. Sequenced by immunoSEQ multiplex PCR; TCRdb stores in-frame clones only, minus some. This table holds tens of thousands of clones, roughly 81% found once. The chain combines TRBV7-2 with TRBJ2-2; D might be TRBD1 or TRBD2, each matching 6 bases. The TCR was taken from an adult in good health. The sample here was peripheral blood, taken on day 0 of AZD1222 vaccination. The chain's CDR3 is CASSFQRGAGELFF. CDR3 nucleotide sequence: TGTGCCAGCAGCTTTCAGAGGGGGGCCGGGGAGCTGTTTTTT.